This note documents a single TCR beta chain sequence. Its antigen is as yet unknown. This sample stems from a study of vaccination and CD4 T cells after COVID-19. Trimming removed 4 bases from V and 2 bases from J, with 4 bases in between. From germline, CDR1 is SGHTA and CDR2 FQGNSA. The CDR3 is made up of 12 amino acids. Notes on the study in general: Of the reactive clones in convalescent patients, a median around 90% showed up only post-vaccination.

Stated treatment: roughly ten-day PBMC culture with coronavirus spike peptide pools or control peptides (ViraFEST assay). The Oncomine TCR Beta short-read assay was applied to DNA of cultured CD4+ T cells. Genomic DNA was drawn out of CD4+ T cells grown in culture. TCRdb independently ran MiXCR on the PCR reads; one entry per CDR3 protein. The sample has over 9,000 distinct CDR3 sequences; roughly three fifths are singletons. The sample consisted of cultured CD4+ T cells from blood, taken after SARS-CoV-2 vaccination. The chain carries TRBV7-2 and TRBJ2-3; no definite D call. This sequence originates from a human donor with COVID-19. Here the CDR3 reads CASSSFTDTQYF. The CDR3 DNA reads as TGTGCCAGCAGCTCGTTCACAGATACGCAGTATTTT.